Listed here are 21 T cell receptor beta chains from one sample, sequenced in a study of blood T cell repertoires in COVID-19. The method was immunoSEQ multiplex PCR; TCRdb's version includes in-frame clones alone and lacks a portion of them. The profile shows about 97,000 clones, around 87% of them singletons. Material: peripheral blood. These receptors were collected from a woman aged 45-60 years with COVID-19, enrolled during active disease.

CDR3 DNA sequence: TGTGCCAGCAGCGAACCGGGACAGGGGGTAGGGGCCAACGTCCTGACTTTC. Protein sequence: CASSEPGQGVGANVLTF. The V and J genes are TRBV4-2 and TRBJ2-6, with 11 bases aligning to TRBD1. Germline CDR1 and CDR2: LGHNA and YNFKEQ. After removal of 5 bases from V and 4 bases from J, the junction contained 7 bases not matched to a gene. CDR3 length: 17 residues.

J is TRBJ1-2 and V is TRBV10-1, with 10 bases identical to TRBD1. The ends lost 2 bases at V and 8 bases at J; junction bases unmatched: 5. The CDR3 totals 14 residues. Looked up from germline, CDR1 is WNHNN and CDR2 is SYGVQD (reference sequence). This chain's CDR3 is CASSETTGGGGYTF. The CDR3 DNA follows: TGCGCCAGCAGTGAGACGACAGGGGGCGGCGGCTACACCTTC.

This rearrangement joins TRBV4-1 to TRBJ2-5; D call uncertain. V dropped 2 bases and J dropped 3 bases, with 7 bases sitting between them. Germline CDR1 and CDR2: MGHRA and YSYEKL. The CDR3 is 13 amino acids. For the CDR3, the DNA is TGCGCCAGCAGCCAATTTCAGAAAGAGACCCAGTACTTC. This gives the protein CASSQFQKETQYF.

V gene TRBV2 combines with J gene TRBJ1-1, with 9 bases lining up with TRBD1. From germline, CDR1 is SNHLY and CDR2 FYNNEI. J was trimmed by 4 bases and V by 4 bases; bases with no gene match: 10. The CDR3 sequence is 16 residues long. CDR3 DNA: TGTGCCAGCAGTGGGATACAGGGGGCGATTGGCACTGAAGCTTTCTTT. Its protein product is CASSGIQGAIGTEAFF.

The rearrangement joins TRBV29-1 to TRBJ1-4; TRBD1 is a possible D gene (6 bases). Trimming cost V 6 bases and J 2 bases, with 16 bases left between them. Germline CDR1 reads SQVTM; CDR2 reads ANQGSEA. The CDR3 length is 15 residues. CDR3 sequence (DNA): TGCAGCGTAGCCGCGGGGGGGGCGACTAATGAAAAACTGTTTTTT. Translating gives CSVAAGGATNEKLFF.

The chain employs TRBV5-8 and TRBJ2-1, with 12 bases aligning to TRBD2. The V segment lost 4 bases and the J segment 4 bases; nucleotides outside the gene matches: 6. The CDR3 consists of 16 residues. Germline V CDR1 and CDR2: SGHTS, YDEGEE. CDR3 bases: TGTGCCAGCAGCCCCCGACTAGCGGGGGCATACAATGAGCAGTTCTTC. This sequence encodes CASSPRLAGAYNEQFF.

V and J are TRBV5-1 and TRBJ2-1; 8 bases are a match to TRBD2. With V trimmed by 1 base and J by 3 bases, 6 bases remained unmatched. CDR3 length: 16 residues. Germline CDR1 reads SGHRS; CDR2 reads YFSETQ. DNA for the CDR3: TGCGCCAGCAGCTTGAATCCCAGCGGGGGCTACAATGAGCAGTTCTTC. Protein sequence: CASSLNPSGGYNEQFF.

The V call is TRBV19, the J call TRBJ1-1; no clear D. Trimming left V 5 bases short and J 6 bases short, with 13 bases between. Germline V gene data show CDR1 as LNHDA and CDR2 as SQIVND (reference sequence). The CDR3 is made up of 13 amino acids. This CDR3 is CASSPRFLAEAFF. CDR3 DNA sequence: TGTGCCAGTAGTCCGAGGTTTTTGGCTGAAGCTTTCTTT. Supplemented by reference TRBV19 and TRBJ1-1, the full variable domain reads DGGITQSPKYLFRKEGQNVTLSCEQNLNHDAMYWYRQDPGQGLRLIYYSQIVNDFQKGDIAEGYSVSREKKESFPLTVTSAQKNPTAFYLCASSPRFLAEAFFGQGTRLTVV.

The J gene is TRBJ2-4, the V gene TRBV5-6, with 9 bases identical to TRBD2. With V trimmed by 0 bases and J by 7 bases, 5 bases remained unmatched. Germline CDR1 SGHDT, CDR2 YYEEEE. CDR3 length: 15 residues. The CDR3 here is CASSLDIAGENIQYF. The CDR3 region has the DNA TGTGCCAGCAGCTTGGATATAGCGGGGGAGAACATTCAGTACTTC.

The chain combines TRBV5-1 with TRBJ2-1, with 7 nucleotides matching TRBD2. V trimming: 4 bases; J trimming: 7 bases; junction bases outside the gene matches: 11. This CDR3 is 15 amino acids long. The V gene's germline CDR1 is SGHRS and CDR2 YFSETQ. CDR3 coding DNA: TGCGCCAGCAGCCTACGAGCGGGGTCAAAAAATGAGCAGTTCTTC. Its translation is CASSLRAGSKNEQFF.

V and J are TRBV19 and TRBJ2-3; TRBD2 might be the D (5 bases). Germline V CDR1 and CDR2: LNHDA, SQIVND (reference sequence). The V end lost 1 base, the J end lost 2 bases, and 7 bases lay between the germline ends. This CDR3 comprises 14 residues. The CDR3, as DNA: TGTGCCAGTAGTATAGGAGGGTACACAGATACGCAGTATTTT. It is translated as CASSIGGYTDTQYF. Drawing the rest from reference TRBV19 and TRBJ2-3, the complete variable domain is DGGITQSPKYLFRKEGQNVTLSCEQNLNHDAMYWYRQDPGQGLRLIYYSQIVNDFQKGDIAEGYSVSREKKESFPLTVTSAQKNPTAFYLCASSIGGYTDTQYFGPGTRLTVL.

CDR3: CASSYYRQDEKLFF. The CDR3 coding sequence is TGTGCCAGCAGTTACTACAGACAAGATGAAAAACTGTTTTTT. The V gene is TRBV6-6, the J gene TRBJ1-4; D is unclear. V lost 1 base, J lost 6 bases, and 9 bases lay in between. CDR1 MNHNY and CDR2 SVGAGI come from the germline V gene (reference sequence). The CDR3 runs 14 residues.

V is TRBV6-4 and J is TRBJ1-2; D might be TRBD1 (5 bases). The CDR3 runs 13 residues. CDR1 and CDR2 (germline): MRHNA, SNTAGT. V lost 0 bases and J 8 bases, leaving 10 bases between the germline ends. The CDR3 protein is CASSDSSGRGYTF. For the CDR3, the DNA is TGTGCCAGCAGTGACTCGTCAGGGCGAGGCTACACCTTC.

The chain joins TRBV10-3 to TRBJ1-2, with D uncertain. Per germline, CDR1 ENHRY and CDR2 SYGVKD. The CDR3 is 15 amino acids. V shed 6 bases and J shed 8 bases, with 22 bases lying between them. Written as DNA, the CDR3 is TGTGCCATCAGCCCGCAGGAATCGTCCCCTTGGGGCTACACCTTC. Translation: CAISPQESSPWGYTF.

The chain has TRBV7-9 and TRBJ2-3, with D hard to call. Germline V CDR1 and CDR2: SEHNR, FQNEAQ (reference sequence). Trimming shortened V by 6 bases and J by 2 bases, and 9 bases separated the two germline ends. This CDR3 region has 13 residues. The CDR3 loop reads CASRGQHTDTQYF. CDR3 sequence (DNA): TGTGCCAGCAGGGGCCAGCACACAGATACGCAGTATTTT.

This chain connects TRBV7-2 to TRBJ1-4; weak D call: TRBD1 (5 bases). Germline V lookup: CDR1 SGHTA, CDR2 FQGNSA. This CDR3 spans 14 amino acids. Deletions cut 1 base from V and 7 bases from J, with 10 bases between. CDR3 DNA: TGTGCCAGCAGCTTAGGTGGGGCTACTGAAAAACTGTTTTTT. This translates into CASSLGGATEKLFF.

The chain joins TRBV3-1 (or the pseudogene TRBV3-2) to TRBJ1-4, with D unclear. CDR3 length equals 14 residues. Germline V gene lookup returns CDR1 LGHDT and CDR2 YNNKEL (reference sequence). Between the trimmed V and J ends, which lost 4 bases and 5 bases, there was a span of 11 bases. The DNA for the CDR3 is TGTGCCAGCAGCCCCGTTCAGGCAAATGAAAAACTGTTTTTT. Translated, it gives CASSPVQANEKLFF.

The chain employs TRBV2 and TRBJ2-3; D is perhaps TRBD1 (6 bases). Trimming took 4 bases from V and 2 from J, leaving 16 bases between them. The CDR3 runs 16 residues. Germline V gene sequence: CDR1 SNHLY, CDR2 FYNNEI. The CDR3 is CASSGARDIDTDTQYF. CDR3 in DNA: TGTGCCAGCAGTGGTGCCCGGGACATTGACACAGATACGCAGTATTTT.

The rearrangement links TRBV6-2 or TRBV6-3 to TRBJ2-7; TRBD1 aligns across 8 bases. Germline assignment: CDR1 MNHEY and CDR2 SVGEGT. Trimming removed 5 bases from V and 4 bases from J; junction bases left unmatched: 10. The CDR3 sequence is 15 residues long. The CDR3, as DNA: TGTGCCAGCAGTCCAGAGTCAGGGGGCCGATACGAGCAGTACTTC. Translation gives CASSPESGGRYEQYF.

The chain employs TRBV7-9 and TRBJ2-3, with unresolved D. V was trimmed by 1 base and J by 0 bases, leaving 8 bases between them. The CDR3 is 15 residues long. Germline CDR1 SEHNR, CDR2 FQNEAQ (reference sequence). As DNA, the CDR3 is TGTGCCAGCAGCTTAGACAGTCCTAGCACAGATACGCAGTATTTT. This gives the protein CASSLDSPSTDTQYF.

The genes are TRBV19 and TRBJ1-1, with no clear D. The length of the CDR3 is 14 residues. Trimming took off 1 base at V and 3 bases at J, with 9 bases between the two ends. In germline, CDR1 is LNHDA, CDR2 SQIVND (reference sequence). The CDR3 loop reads CASSIGQVDTEAFF. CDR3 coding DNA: TGTGCCAGTAGTATAGGGCAGGTGGACACTGAAGCTTTCTTT. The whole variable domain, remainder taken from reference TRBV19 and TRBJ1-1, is DGGITQSPKYLFRKEGQNVTLSCEQNLNHDAMYWYRQDPGQGLRLIYYSQIVNDFQKGDIAEGYSVSREKKESFPLTVTSAQKNPTAFYLCASSIGQVDTEAFFGQGTRLTVV.